This TCR beta chain originates from a study of CD8+CD57+ T cells in acquired aplastic anemia. The overall study: 3.2 ug was the average amount of DNA from sorted CD4+ and CD8+ cells. The study obtained about 11 million reads on average for CD4+ cells from healthy donors. General study results and limits: Patients showed no significant difference from controls in CD8+ Simpson's diversity. Common to patients and controls were about 31 CD8+ CDR3 sequences.

Remarks on this clonotype: The target antigen is unknown.

Genomic DNA provided the template from which TCR beta VDJ and CDR3 profiles were obtained. TCRdb analysed the reads with MiXCR anew, one entry per CDR3 protein. The sample shows about 64,000 distinct CDR3 sequences, about 56% of them seen only once. The CDR3 loop spans 15 amino acids. V lost 5 bases and J lost 4, with 15 bases in between. From germline, CDR1 is SNHLY and CDR2 FYNNEI. This TCR came from a human donor in good health, serving as a control. The rearrangement uses TRBV2 and TRBJ2-1; D is possibly TRBD1 (6 bases). Sequencing input: sorted CD4+, CD8+, or CD8+CD57+ T cells (not recorded which) from PBMCs. CDR3 in DNA: TGTGCCAGCAGTTCTACGAGGACAGCTTACAATGAGCAGTTCTTC. This translates into CASSSTRTAYNEQFF. Using reference TRBV2 and TRBJ2-1 for the parts outside the CDR3, the full variable domain is EPEVTQTPSHQVTQMGQEVILRCVPISNHLYFYWYRQILGQKVEFLVSFYNNEISEKSEIFDDQFSVERPDGSNFTLKIRSTKLEDSAMYFCASSSTRTAYNEQFFGPGTRLTVL.